The 31 T cell receptor beta chains in this list originate from one sample, sequenced in a study of graft-versus-host responses after intestinal transplantation (TCRdb year 2021). The library came from the immunoSEQ multiplex PCR assay. TCRdb retrieved this table from immuneACCESS and kept in-frame rearrangements only. Not all clones are present; in checked studies, unresolved V genes account for under half, and no reason is known for the remainder. In all, the sample holds under 45,000 clones, and roughly 86% of those were seen once. The ten biggest clones cover roughly 7.1% of the sample. The sequenced sample was PBMCs, obtained approximately 270 days after transplant. The receptors stem from a human patient who received an intestinal transplant, so some T cells may come from the graft donor.

This clone was counted once. CDR3 DNA sequence: TGTGCCATCAATGTGGGACCCGAATATGGCTACACCTTC. Encoded protein: CAINVGPEYGYTF. V and J are TRBV10-3 and TRBJ1-2; TRBD1 might be the D (5 bases). Per germline, CDR1 ENHRY and CDR2 SYGVKD. The CDR3 is made up of 13 amino acids. Trimming removed 7 bases at V and 5 bases at J, with 14 bases between.

This clone turned up a few times. The chain carries TRBV5-1 and TRBJ1-2; no firm D call. CDR1 and CDR2 from the germline V gene are SGHRS and YFSETQ. The CDR3 contains 15 residues. V was trimmed by 0 bases and J by 0 bases, leaving 9 bases between them. This CDR3 is CASSLGTTANYGYTF. The DNA for the CDR3 is TGCGCCAGCAGCTTGGGAACCACAGCTAACTATGGCTACACCTTC.

This clone has only one observation. The genes are TRBV5-1 and TRBJ2-7; possible D gene TRBD1, 6 bases. This CDR3 is built from 15 residues. Germline V CDR1 and CDR2: SGHRS, YFSETQ. V was shortened by 3 bases and J by 3 bases, with 16 bases between the two germline ends. This chain's CDR3 is CASSYTGSAGYEQYF. CDR3 in DNA: TGCGCCAGCAGCTACACAGGGTCTGCGGGCTACGAGCAGTACTTC.

The chain links TRBV28 to TRBJ2-3, with D perhaps TRBD1 or TRBD2 (6 bases each). The V gene's germline CDR1 is MDHEN and CDR2 SYDVKM. V was trimmed by 1 base and J by 4 bases, leaving 18 bases between them. The CDR3 is 17 residues long. The CDR3 here is CASSLFKGEVRADTQYF. CDR3 in DNA: TGTGCCAGCAGTTTATTCAAGGGGGAGGTCAGGGCAGATACGCAGTATTTT.

The V call is TRBV29-1, the J call TRBJ1-2, with D unclear. In germline, CDR1 is SQVTM, CDR2 ANQGSEA. V gave up 0 bases and J gave up 4 bases, with 12 bases separating them. The CDR3 runs to 14 residues. CDR3 in DNA: TGCAGCGTTGAAGATAACCATTTGATCTATGGCTACACCTTC. This gives the protein CSVEDNHLIYGYTF.

The sample holds a few counts of this clone. The rearrangement joins TRBV7-9 to TRBJ1-2; D may be TRBD1 (5 bases). V was pared by 5 bases and J by 7 bases, with 11 bases between. The CDR3 extends over 12 amino acids. Looked up from germline, CDR1 is SEHNR and CDR2 is FQNEAQ (reference sequence). CDR3 protein: CASSTGVAGYTF. The DNA for the CDR3 is TGTGCCAGCAGCACGGGGGTAGCTGGCTACACCTTC. The full variable domain, rest sourced from reference TRBV7-9 and TRBJ1-2, is DTGVSQNPRHKITKRGQNVTFRCDPISEHNRLYWYRQTLGQGPEFLTYFQNEAQLEKSRLLSDRFSAERPKGSFSTLEIQRTEQGDSAMYLCASSTGVAGYTFGSGTRLTVV.

This clone has only one observation. CDR3 nucleotides: TGCGCCAGCAGCCAAGACTTGGGCCCCTATGGCTACACCTTC. This sequence encodes CASSQDLGPYGYTF. The chain combines TRBV4-1 with TRBJ1-2; no clear D. The length of the CDR3 is 14 residues. Trimming left V 0 bases short and J 4 bases short, with 9 bases between. CDR1 and CDR2 from the germline V gene are MGHRA and YSYEKL.

The V and J genes are TRBV19 and TRBJ1-1; D uncertain. The length of the CDR3 is 13 residues. The V gene lost 5 bases and the J gene lost 0 bases, with 7 bases spanning the gap. Germline lookup yields CDR1 LNHDA and CDR2 SQIVND (reference sequence). The CDR3 spells CASSLAVNTEAFF. CDR3 DNA: TGTGCCAGTAGTCTAGCCGTGAACACTGAAGCTTTCTTT.

V gene TRBV4-1 combines with J gene TRBJ1-1, with 7 bases that match TRBD1. Germline V gene data show CDR1 as MGHRA and CDR2 as YSYEKL. V trimming: 5 bases; J trimming: 1 base; junction bases outside the gene matches: 7. CDR3 length: 15 amino acids. DNA for the CDR3: TGCGCCAGCAGCGGAGCCGGGACAGAGAACACTGAAGCTTTCTTT. It specifies CASSGAGTENTEAFF.

V and J are TRBV9 and TRBJ1-1, with a possible D match to TRBD1 (6 bases). V shed 4 bases and J shed 4 bases, with 17 bases lying between them. This CDR3 is 15 amino acids long. Germline V gives CDR1 SGDLS, CDR2 YYNGEE. CDR3 nucleotides: TGTGCCAGCAGCCCACGCGTGGGGGCGGCCACTGAAGCTTTCTTT. Translated: CASSPRVGAATEAFF.

This rearrangement joins TRBV15 to TRBJ1-4, with D unclear. Trimming took 2 bases from V and 4 from J, leaving 20 bases between them. Germline-derived CDR1 and CDR2 are LNHNV and YYDKDF (reference sequence). The CDR3 totals 18 residues. The CDR3 spells CATSRSYPGGGINEKLFF. CDR3 sequence (DNA): TGTGCCACCAGCAGATCCTACCCTGGAGGAGGGATTAATGAAAAACTGTTTTTT.

In DNA form, the CDR3 reads TGCGCCAGCAGCCAAGATCGCCAGGAGGAAGCTTTCTTT. It yields the protein CASSQDRQEEAFF. V gene TRBV4-1 combines with J gene TRBJ1-1; D not resolved. The CDR3 runs 13 residues. V was cut by 0 bases and J by 8 bases, with 10 bases left in between. Germline V CDR1 and CDR2: MGHRA, YSYEKL.

The rearrangement links TRBV6-1 to TRBJ1-1, with D uncertain. Between the trimmed V and J ends, which lost 7 bases and 5 bases, there was a span of 14 bases. The CDR3 length is 13 residues. Germline lookup yields CDR1 MNHNS and CDR2 SASEGT. In nucleotides, the CDR3 is TGTGCCAGCACCCCCTTCTTGGGGACTGAAGCTTTCTTT. Translated, it gives CASTPFLGTEAFF.

The chain joins TRBV7-9 to TRBJ1-6, with D perhaps matching TRBD1 (5 bases). V lost 1 base, J lost 4 bases, and 11 bases lay in between. The CDR3 has 16 amino acids. From germline, CDR1 is SEHNR and CDR2 FQNEAQ (reference sequence). The CDR3: CASSLDGGGYNSPLHF. CDR3 DNA sequence: TGTGCCAGCAGCTTAGATGGGGGGGGTTATAATTCACCCCTCCACTTT.

The chain couples TRBV13 to TRBJ2-5; 9 bases are shared with TRBD1. The germline V gene has CDR1 PRHDT and CDR2 FYEKMQ (reference sequence). V shed 0 bases, J shed 5 bases, and the junction held 4 bases outside the gene matches. The CDR3 totals 15 residues. DNA for the CDR3: TGTGCCAGCAGCTTAGGGGACAGGGGCGGTGAGACCCAGTACTTC. It is translated as CASSLGDRGGETQYF.

This clone showed up just a few times. Additional DNA sequences in this sample encode the identical CDR3. The chain is built from TRBV10-3 and TRBJ1-1, with D tentatively TRBD1 (5 bases). CDR1 is ENHRY and CDR2 is SYGVKD in the germline V gene. There are 16 residues in the CDR3. V was clipped by 4 bases and J by 1 base, with 16 bases between them. The CDR3 region is CAISGGGGGWNTEAFF. The CDR3 nucleotides read TGTGCCATCAGTGGGGGAGGCGGGGGTTGGAACACTGAAGCTTTCTTT.

The J gene is TRBJ1-2, the V gene TRBV7-9, with a weak D call TRBD1 (6 bases). Germline assignment: CDR1 SEHNR and CDR2 FQNEAQ (reference sequence). The length of the CDR3 is 14 residues. Trimming stripped 5 bases from V and 6 bases from J, with 16 bases between. The CDR3 nucleotides are TGTGCCAGCAGCCTGGGGGCGCCTCTCAATGGCTACACCTTC. Encoded protein: CASSLGAPLNGYTF.

The rearrangement joins TRBV11-1 to TRBJ1-1; no clear D. The germline V and J ends were trimmed by 5 bases and 5 bases, with 9 bases remaining between them. Germline V CDR1 and CDR2: SGHAT, FQDESV (reference sequence). The CDR3 consists of 12 residues. Written as DNA, the CDR3 is TGTGCCAGCAGCCAGGAGGTTACTGAAGCTTTCTTT. It codes for CASSQEVTEAFF.

This sequence joins TRBV27 and TRBJ1-5; maybe TRBD1 (5 bases). Germline V gives CDR1 MNHEY, CDR2 SMNVEV (reference sequence). V was pared by 2 bases and J by 5 bases, with 10 bases between. This CDR3 region has 14 residues. The CDR3 spells CASSLSGADQPQHF. CDR3 DNA sequence: TGTGCCAGCAGTTTAAGCGGGGCGGATCAGCCCCAGCATTTT.

The rearrangement links TRBV20-1 to TRBJ1-5, with D possibly matching TRBD1 (5 bases). The V end lost 6 bases, the J end lost 11 bases, and 14 bases lay between the germline ends. The CDR3 runs to 11 residues. The V gene's germline CDR1 is DFQATT and CDR2 SNEGSKA (reference sequence). The DNA for the CDR3 is TGCAGTGCCCGCAAGGGGCAGACCCAGCATTTT. Translation gives CSARKGQTQHF.

The chain uses TRBV11-2 and TRBJ1-2; TRBD1 aligns across 7 bases. The CDR3 has 15 residues. Looked up from germline, CDR1 is SGHAT and CDR2 is FQNNGV. V was clipped by 1 base and J by 4 bases; unmatched bases: 6. The CDR3 here is CASSLGGGAGYGYTF. CDR3 in DNA: TGTGCCAGCAGCTTAGGAGGGGGCGCGGGCTATGGCTACACCTTC.

The V call is TRBV4-2, the J call TRBJ2-3, with a tentative D call TRBD2 (7 bases). This CDR3 contains 16 residues. Trimming stripped 2 bases from V and 4 bases from J, with 16 bases between. Per germline, CDR1 LGHNA and CDR2 YNFKEQ. The CDR3 here is CASSQRIGGAADTQYF. In DNA, the CDR3 is TGTGCCAGCAGCCAACGAATAGGGGGGGCGGCAGATACGCAGTATTTT.

The rearrangement links TRBV12-2 to TRBJ1-2. TRBV12-2 is given as a pseudogene. This CDR3 is 16 amino acids long. The CDR3: CASRHAERFNGYGYTF. The CDR3 bases are TGTGCAAGTCGCCACGCCGAACGGTTTAACGGCTATGGCTACACCTTC.

The chain combines TRBV11-2 with TRBJ1-1, with 8 bases aligning to TRBD1. This CDR3 is 14 amino acids long. Looked up from germline, CDR1 is SGHAT and CDR2 is FQNNGV. J lost 3 bases, V lost 2 bases, and 2 bases had no gene match. The CDR3, as DNA: TGTGCCAGCAGCTTATACAGGGGGGACACTGAAGCTTTCTTT. It is translated as CASSLYRGDTEAFF.

The chain is built from TRBV29-1 and TRBJ1-5, with D perhaps matching TRBD1 (6 bases). The V end was cut by 4 bases, the J end by 8 bases, with 15 bases between. CDR1 is SQVTM, CDR2 ANQGSEA, per germline. The CDR3 has 13 amino acids. This CDR3 is CSVGQGPHEPQHF. The CDR3 nucleotides are TGCAGCGTTGGTCAGGGGCCCCATGAGCCCCAGCATTTT.

This clone turned up a few times. The chain joins TRBV21-1 to TRBJ1-2; the table's D gene call, TRBD1, was not cross checked with the DNA. TRBV21-1 is shown as a pseudogene. The CDR3 consists of 14 residues. In DNA, the CDR3 is TGTGCCAGCAGCACTGGACAGGATTACTATGGCTACACCTTC. It encodes CASSTGQDYYGYTF.

This sequence joins TRBV18 and TRBJ1-3; D might be TRBD1 (6 bases). Germline CDR1 reads KGHSH; CDR2 reads LQKENI. The CDR3 totals 16 residues. Trimming pared 3 bases from V and 3 bases from J, leaving 15 bases between. CDR3 DNA sequence: TGTGCCAGCTCACCCCCCGCGGGGGGCGTTGGAAACACCATATATTTT. This codes for CASSPPAGGVGNTIYF. Full variable domain (missing parts from reference TRBV18 and TRBJ1-3): NAGVMQNPRHLVRRRGQEARLRCSPMKGHSHVYWYRQLPEEGLKFMVYLQKENIIDESGMPKERFSAEFPKEGPSILRIQQVVRGDSAAYFCASSPPAGGVGNTIYFGEGSWLTVV.

The chain combines TRBV7-6 with TRBJ2-3; 9 nucleotides align to TRBD1. Germline V gene data show CDR1 as SGHVS and CDR2 as FNYEAQ. The junction had 3 bases not matched to a gene; V was cut back by 3 bases and J by 5 bases. The CDR3 runs 14 residues. The CDR3 DNA is TGTGCCAGCAGCTTGGACAGGGGAGGAGATACGCAGTATTTT. It specifies CASSLDRGGDTQYF. Together with reference TRBV7-6 and TRBJ2-3, the CDR3 gives the full variable domain: GAGVSQSPRYKVTKRGQDVALRCDPISGHVSLYWYRQALGQGPEFLTYFNYEAQQDKSGLPNDRFSAERPEGSISTLTIQRTEQRDSAMYRCASSLDRGGDTQYFGPGTRLTVL.

The V call is TRBV27, the J call TRBJ1-4; D remains ambiguous. This CDR3 is built from 13 residues. Germline V lookup: CDR1 MNHEY, CDR2 SMNVEV (reference sequence). V shed 3 bases and J shed 8 bases, with 10 bases lying between them. CDR3 loop: CASSFWRGEKLFF. The DNA for the CDR3 is TGTGCCAGCAGTTTCTGGCGGGGAGAAAAACTGTTTTTT.

The V and J genes are TRBV5-8 and TRBJ1-1; no reliable D call. The CDR3 spans 15 residues. CDR1 and CDR2 from the germline V gene are SGHTS and YDEGEE. V lost 0 bases, J lost 0 bases, and 9 bases lay in between. CDR3 DNA sequence: TGTGCCAGCAGCTTGGGGTTAGCGATGAACACTGAAGCTTTCTTT. Encoded protein: CASSLGLAMNTEAFF.

J is TRBJ2-3 and V is TRBV4-2; 10 bases map to TRBD2. J gave up 0 bases and V 5 bases, and 5 bases lay outside the gene matches. Germline V gene sequence: CDR1 LGHNA, CDR2 YNFKEQ. The CDR3 extends over 16 amino acids. This chain's CDR3 is CASSEKRGGSTDTQYF. DNA of the CDR3: TGTGCCAGCAGCGAAAAGCGGGGGGGCAGCACAGATACGCAGTATTTT.